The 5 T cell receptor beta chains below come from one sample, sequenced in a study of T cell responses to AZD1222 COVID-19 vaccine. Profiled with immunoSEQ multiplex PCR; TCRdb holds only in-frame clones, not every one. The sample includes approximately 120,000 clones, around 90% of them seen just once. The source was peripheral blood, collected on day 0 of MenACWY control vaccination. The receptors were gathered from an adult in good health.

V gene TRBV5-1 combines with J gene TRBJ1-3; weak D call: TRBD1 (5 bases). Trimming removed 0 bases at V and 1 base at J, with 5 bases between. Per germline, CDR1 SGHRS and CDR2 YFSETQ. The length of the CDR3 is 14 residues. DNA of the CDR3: TGCGCCAGCAGCTTGGGGGGGTCTGGAAACACCATATATTTT. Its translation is CASSLGGSGNTIYF. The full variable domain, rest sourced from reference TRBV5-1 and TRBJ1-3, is KAGVTQTPRYLIKTRGQQVTLSCSPISGHRSVSWYQQTPGQGLQFLFEYFSETQRNKGNFPGRFSGRQFSNSRSEMNVSTLELGDSALYLCASSLGGSGNTIYFGEGSWLTVV.

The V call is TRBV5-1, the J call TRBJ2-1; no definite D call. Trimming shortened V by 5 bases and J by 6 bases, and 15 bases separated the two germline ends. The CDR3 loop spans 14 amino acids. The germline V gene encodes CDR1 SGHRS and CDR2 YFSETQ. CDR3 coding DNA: TGCGCCAGCAGAAAAACCACTTTTACCAATGAGCAGTTCTTC. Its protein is CASRKTTFTNEQFF. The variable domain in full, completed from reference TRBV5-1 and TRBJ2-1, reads KAGVTQTPRYLIKTRGQQVTLSCSPISGHRSVSWYQQTPGQGLQFLFEYFSETQRNKGNFPGRFSGRQFSNSRSEMNVSTLELGDSALYLCASRKTTFTNEQFFGPGTRLTVL.

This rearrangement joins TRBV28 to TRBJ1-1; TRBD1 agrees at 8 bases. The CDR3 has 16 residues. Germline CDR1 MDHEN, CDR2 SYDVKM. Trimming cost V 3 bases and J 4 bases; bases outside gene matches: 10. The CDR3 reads CASSLVDRARFTEAFF. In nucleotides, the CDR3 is TGTGCCAGCAGTTTGGTGGACAGGGCCCGCTTCACTGAAGCTTTCTTT.

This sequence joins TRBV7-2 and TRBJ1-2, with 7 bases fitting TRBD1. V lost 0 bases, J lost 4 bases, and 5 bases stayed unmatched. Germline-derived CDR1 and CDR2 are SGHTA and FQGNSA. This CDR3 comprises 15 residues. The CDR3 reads CASSLAMSGGYGYTF. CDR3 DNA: TGTGCCAGCAGCTTAGCGATGTCAGGGGGCTATGGCTACACCTTC.

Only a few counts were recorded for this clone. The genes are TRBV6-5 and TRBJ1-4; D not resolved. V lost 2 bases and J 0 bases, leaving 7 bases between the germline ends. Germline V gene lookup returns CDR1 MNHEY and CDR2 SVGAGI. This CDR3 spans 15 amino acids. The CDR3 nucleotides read TGTGCCAGCAGTTACGGGGTTGCAACTAATGAAAAACTGTTTTTT. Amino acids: CASSYGVATNEKLFF.